The rows below give T cell receptor beta chains drawn from one sample of a study of blood T cell repertoires in COVID-19. Produced via immunoSEQ multiplex PCR; TCRdb's table is partial and in-frame only. This table holds some 70,000 clones, 65% to 85% found once. The sequenced material came from peripheral blood. The receptors come from a woman in her forties or fifties with acute or convalescent COVID-19. Each CDR3 is given with its conserved first and last residue. Each record gives: V gene, D gene, J gene, CDR3 protein, CDR3 DNA. The D gene is left open where the match is weak.

V: TRBV2
D: -
J: TRBJ1-1
CDR3: CASTRVGGATEAFF
DNA: TGTGCCAGCACCCGAGTAGGGGGGGCCACTGAAGCTTTCTTT

V: TRBV19
D: -
J: TRBJ2-7
CDR3: CASSDRLGLNTYEQYF
DNA: TGTGCCAGTAGTGATCGGCTGGGACTGAATACCTACGAGCAGTACTTC

V: TRBV28
D: -
J: TRBJ1-5
CDR3: CASSQGWVNQPQHF
DNA: TGTGCCAGCAGTCAGGGCTGGGTCAATCAGCCCCAGCATTTT

V: TRBV25-1
D: TRBD1
J: TRBJ1-6
CDR3: CASNGQGNSPLHF
DNA: TGTGCCAGCAACGGACAGGGGAATTCACCCCTCCACTTT

V: TRBV5-4
D: TRBD1
J: TRBJ1-6
CDR3: CASSLPDRGSGNSPLHF
DNA: TGTGCCAGCAGCTTGCCAGACAGGGGAAGTGGGAATTCACCCCTCCACTTT

V: TRBV9
D: -
J: TRBJ2-1
CDR3: CASSGEGGEQFF
DNA: TGTGCCAGCAGCGGCGAAGGGGGTGAGCAGTTCTTC

V: TRBV6-1
D: TRBD1
J: TRBJ1-1
CDR3: CASRDRGRDTEAFF
DNA: TGTGCCAGCAGGGACAGGGGAAGGGACACTGAAGCTTTCTTT

V: TRBV7-9
D: -
J: TRBJ2-6
CDR3: CASSSPGWGNQANVLTF
DNA: TGTGCCAGCAGCTCCCCAGGGTGGGGAAACCAGGCCAACGTCCTGACTTTC

V: TRBV3-1/TRBV3-2
D: TRBD1
J: TRBJ1-2
CDR3: CASSQDDRVYGYTF
DNA: TGTGCCAGCAGCCAAGATGACAGGGTCTATGGCTACACCTTC

V: TRBV29-1
D: -
J: TRBJ2-7
CDR3: CSFYDRDYEQYF
DNA: TGCAGCTTCTACGACAGAGACTACGAGCAGTACTTC